This TCR beta chain was recorded in a study of cytomegalovirus exposure and HLA in healthy donors. Turning to the study itself: An early data release held tens of millions of unique TCRs from HLA-typed donors. Study results and caveats: A list of about 180 TCR beta chains associated with cytomegalovirus was given.

The PCR ran on 60 Vbeta and 13 Jbeta primers. Sequencing was performed with immunoSEQ multiplex PCR; in TCRdb, only in-frame clones are kept and a portion is missing. The sample contains 90,000 to 120,000 clones, about 79% of which appear only once. This clone is a singleton in its sample. As yet, its antigen is unknown. Germline assignment: CDR1 LGHNA and CDR2 YNFKEQ. This CDR3 is built from 17 residues. The junction had 13 bases not matched to a gene; V was cut back by 5 bases and J by 3 bases. The sequenced sample was PBMCs. This clonotype was sampled from a man aged 45-65 years in good health and CMV-seropositive. The rearrangement joins TRBV4-2 to TRBJ2-5; 9 bases align to TRBD2. CDR3 in amino acids: CASSGSFKRGEEETQYF. The CDR3 DNA reads as TGTGCCAGCAGCGGATCCTTTAAGCGGGGGGAGGAAGAGACCCAGTACTTC.